Shown below are 28 T cell receptor beta chains from a single sample sequenced in a study of OX40 agonist ivuxolimab in advanced cancers. Library construction relied on the immunoSEQ multiplex PCR assay. Entries here come from immuneACCESS through TCRdb and include only in-frame sequences with V and J called. Some clones fail to appear in such tables; in the studies checked, an unresolved V gene covers under half of the shortfall, and the cause of the remainder is unknown. The sample records around 99,000 clones, almost 90% of which are singletons. 0.15% to 0.2% of the sample is in the top ten clones. Sequencing used CD4+ or CD8+ T cells sorted from blood, obtained in a trial of the OX40 agonist ivuxolimab. Receptors were obtained from an adult with an advanced solid tumor such as melanoma, head and neck, liver or kidney cancer.

The sample holds one count of this clone. The chain links TRBV9 to TRBJ2-2, with D unclear. The V end lost 0 bases, the J end lost 4 bases, and 10 bases lay between the germline ends. Germline CDR1 SGDLS, CDR2 YYNGEE. CDR3 length equals 15 residues. The CDR3 reads CASSVDGSITGELFF. As DNA, the CDR3 is TGTGCCAGCAGCGTAGATGGATCTATCACCGGGGAGCTGTTTTTT.

V usage is TRBV27 and J usage is TRBJ2-3; D is undetermined. The V gene lost 6 bases and the J gene lost 11 bases, with 18 bases spanning the gap. This CDR3 spans 13 amino acids. Germline lookup yields CDR1 MNHEY and CDR2 SMNVEV (reference sequence). The CDR3 nucleotides are TGTGCCAGCAGCGTACGAGAGAGAAACAAGCAGTATTTT. Amino acids: CASSVRERNKQYF.

The chain recombines TRBV7-3 with TRBJ2-1; 8 bases fit TRBD2. The CDR3 covers 15 residues. After removal of 5 bases from V and 5 bases from J, the junction contained 8 bases not matched to a gene. CDR1 SGHTA and CDR2 FQGTGA come from the germline V gene. The DNA for the CDR3 is TGTGCCAGCAGCCATGAGATAGCGGGGAACAATGAGCAGTTCTTC. It codes for CASSHEIAGNNEQFF. The full variable domain, rest sourced from reference TRBV7-3 and TRBJ2-1, is GAGVSQTPSNKVTEKGKYVELRCDPISGHTALYWYRQSLGQGPEFLIYFQGTGAADDSGLPNDRFFAVRPEGSVSTLKIQRTERGDSAVYLCASSHEIAGNNEQFFGPGTRLTVL.

This chain joins TRBV5-1 and TRBJ2-5, with unresolved D. This CDR3 region has 14 residues. From germline, CDR1 is SGHRS and CDR2 YFSETQ. The V end lost 1 base, the J end lost 2 bases, and 9 bases lay between the germline ends. CDR3 in amino acids: CASSLYLGQETQYF. The CDR3 nucleotides read TGCGCCAGCAGCTTGTATCTGGGACAAGAGACCCAGTACTTC. Drawing the rest from reference TRBV5-1 and TRBJ2-5, the complete variable domain is KAGVTQTPRYLIKTRGQQVTLSCSPISGHRSVSWYQQTPGQGLQFLFEYFSETQRNKGNFPGRFSGRQFSNSRSEMNVSTLELGDSALYLCASSLYLGQETQYFGPGTRLLVL.

The chain links TRBV19 to TRBJ1-1; D might be TRBD1 (6 bases). The CDR3 is 13 residues long. CDR1 is LNHDA, CDR2 SQIVND, per germline (reference sequence). The V gene lost 7 bases and the J gene lost 1 base, with 10 bases spanning the gap. CDR3 nucleotide sequence: TGTGCCAGTAATAGGGGGAGGAACACTGAAGCTTTCTTT. It specifies CASNRGRNTEAFF.

The V and J genes are TRBV6-1 and TRBJ1-3; D possibly corresponds to TRBD1 (6 bases). The germline V gene encodes CDR1 MNHNS and CDR2 SASEGT. With 2 bases removed from V and 2 bases from J, the gap between germline ends came to 10 bases. This CDR3 is 15 amino acids long. The CDR3 is CASSETGAPGNTIYF. The CDR3 nucleotides read TGTGCCAGCAGTGAAACGGGGGCGCCTGGAAACACCATATATTTT.

The chain uses TRBV7-2 and TRBJ1-1; TRBD1 is a possible D gene (5 bases). The V and J ends lost 5 bases and 2 bases respectively, with 15 bases between them. This CDR3 comprises 15 residues. Germline V gene data show CDR1 as SGHTA and CDR2 as FQGNSA. The CDR3 DNA sequence: TGTGCCAGCAGCGGGGCCGCAATCCTCAACACTGAAGCTTTCTTT. This translates into CASSGAAILNTEAFF.

The V gene is TRBV7-9, the J gene TRBJ2-3, with no clear D. Germline values: CDR1 SEHNR, CDR2 FQNEAQ (reference sequence). Trimming left V 5 bases short and J 2 bases short, with 14 bases between. CDR3 length equals 15 residues. The chain's CDR3 is CASSPLLSPTDTQYF. Written as DNA, the CDR3 is TGTGCCAGCAGCCCACTATTAAGCCCCACAGATACGCAGTATTTT.

J is TRBJ2-1 and V is TRBV19; D is undetermined. CDR1 and CDR2 (germline): LNHDA, SQIVND (reference sequence). The CDR3 length is 12 residues. V lost 1 base and J 5 bases, leaving 3 bases between the germline ends. The CDR3 is CASSIVNNEQFF. CDR3 sequence (DNA): TGTGCCAGTAGTATAGTAAACAATGAGCAGTTCTTC.

The chain links TRBV11-2 to TRBJ2-1; D remains unclear. The V and J ends lost 4 bases and 5 bases respectively, with 3 bases between them. In germline, CDR1 is SGHAT, CDR2 FQNNGV. The CDR3 contains 11 residues. The CDR3 DNA sequence: TGTGCCAGCAGCTACCACAATGAGCAGTTCTTC. This sequence encodes CASSYHNEQFF.

This clone was seen once. The V and J genes are TRBV7-6 and TRBJ2-1, with 8 positions matching TRBD1. This CDR3 has 17 residues. J lost 2 bases, V lost 1 base, and 7 bases had no gene match. The germline CDR1 and CDR2 sequences are SGHVS and FNYEAQ. CDR3 protein: CASSLVSGGRTYNEQFF. The CDR3 DNA sequence: TGTGCCAGCAGCTTAGTCTCAGGGGGCCGGACCTACAATGAGCAGTTCTTC.

The count of this clone is one. V usage is TRBV19 and J usage is TRBJ1-5; no firm D call. The germline V and J ends were trimmed by 7 bases and 3 bases, with 13 bases remaining between them. Germline V gene sequence: CDR1 LNHDA, CDR2 SQIVND (reference sequence). The CDR3 runs 14 residues. The CDR3 reads CASTTPPPNQPQHF. CDR3 coding DNA: TGTGCCAGTACGACACCCCCCCCCAATCAGCCCCAGCATTTT.

The chain recombines TRBV6-5 with TRBJ1-2; no reliable D call. This CDR3 has 15 residues. CDR1 is MNHEY, CDR2 SVGAGI, per germline. The V and J ends lost 0 bases and 4 bases respectively, with 12 bases between them. CDR3 residues: CASSYSSASLYGYTF. CDR3 bases: TGTGCCAGCAGTTACTCGAGTGCCAGTCTCTATGGCTACACCTTC.

The chain combines TRBV5-4 with TRBJ1-4, with a weak D call TRBD1 (5 bases). Between the trimmed V and J ends, which lost 4 bases and 6 bases, there was a span of 19 bases. CDR3 length: 16 residues. Per the germline V gene, CDR1 is SGHNT and CDR2 is YYREEE (reference sequence). The DNA of the CDR3 is TGTGCCAGCAGCCAGGGACTGGGCGGTATAGATGAAAAACTGTTTTTT. It codes for CASSQGLGGIDEKLFF.

This chain connects TRBV10-1 to TRBJ2-5; D gene ambiguous. Germline V gives CDR1 WNHNN, CDR2 SYGVQD (reference sequence). This CDR3 is built from 13 residues. Trimming took 0 bases from V and 4 from J, leaving 6 bases between them. Written as DNA, the CDR3 is TGCGCCAGCAGTGAGTCATATCGAGAGACCCAGTACTTC. It yields the protein CASSESYRETQYF.

V is TRBV7-8 and J is TRBJ2-7; 10 bases are a match to TRBD2. V lost 0 bases and J lost 4; bases outside the gene matches: 3. Germline-derived CDR1 and CDR2 are SGHVS and FQNEAQ. The CDR3 spans 15 residues. This chain's CDR3 is CASSLALAGVYEQYF. The CDR3 nucleotides read TGTGCCAGCAGCTTAGCGCTAGCGGGGGTTTACGAGCAGTACTTC.

The chain employs TRBV6-1 and TRBJ2-7; 8 bases are shared with TRBD1. The germline V gene encodes CDR1 MNHNS and CDR2 SASEGT. The CDR3 is made up of 13 amino acids. Trimming cost V 7 bases and J 3 bases; bases outside gene matches: 5. The CDR3 is CASTGTGGYEQYF. DNA of the CDR3: TGTGCCAGCACCGGGACAGGAGGCTACGAGCAGTACTTC.

The chain recombines TRBV5-1 with TRBJ1-4; the D is unclear. The germline CDR1 and CDR2 sequences are SGHRS and YFSETQ. V was clipped by 4 bases and J by 4 bases, with 8 bases between them. This CDR3 has 13 amino acids. CDR3 DNA: TGCGCCAGCAGCAGAGGGAGTAATGAAAAACTGTTTTTT. Its translation is CASSRGSNEKLFF.

On this clone itself: The junction shows a germline mismatch at one end, possibly a read error. The chain carries TRBV10-1 and TRBJ2-7, with no clear D. CDR1 is WNHNN, CDR2 SYGVQD, per germline (reference sequence). The CDR3 sequence is 8 residues long. The CDR3 loop reads CASPMEFF. Here the CDR3 DNA reads TGCGCCAGCCCAATGGAATTTTTC.

The chain carries TRBV7-8 and TRBJ1-3; tentatively, D is TRBD1 (5 bases). Trimming pared 5 bases from V and 16 bases from J, leaving 18 bases between. The CDR3 loop spans 12 amino acids. Germline V gene data show CDR1 as SGHVS and CDR2 as FQNEAQ. The CDR3 sequence: CASSPSGWKAYF. The CDR3 nucleotides are TGTGCCAGCAGCCCTTCAGGGTGGAAGGCTTATTTT.

This rearrangement joins TRBV6-5 to TRBJ1-3, with a possible D match to TRBD1 (6 bases). CDR3 size: 14 residues. Per the germline V gene, CDR1 is MNHEY and CDR2 is SVGAGI. Trimming removed 6 bases from V and 0 bases from J, with 9 bases in between. The CDR3 here is CASRRGISGNTIYF. The CDR3 bases are TGTGCCAGCAGGAGGGGGATCTCTGGAAACACCATATATTTT.

The CDR3 sequence is CASSLALAGGGNSYNEQFF. CDR3 DNA: TGTGCCAGCAGCTTGGCCCTAGCGGGGGGCGGTAACTCCTACAATGAGCAGTTCTTC. The chain employs TRBV5-8 and TRBJ2-1, with TRBD2 matching over 11 bases. The ends lost 0 bases at V and 0 bases at J; junction bases unmatched: 8. The CDR3 has 19 residues. Germline CDR1 is SGHTS and CDR2 is YDEGEE.

This clone was found once. The rearrangement uses TRBV5-1 and TRBJ2-1, with TRBD2 as a possible D gene (6 bases). The CDR3 covers 14 residues. V was pared by 5 bases and J by 1 base, with 10 bases between. From germline, CDR1 is SGHRS and CDR2 YFSETQ. The CDR3 protein is CASRRLVSYNEQFF. CDR3 DNA sequence: TGCGCCAGCAGACGACTAGTGTCCTACAATGAGCAGTTCTTC.

This clone appeared a few times. This rearrangement joins TRBV15 to TRBJ2-1; possible D gene TRBD2, 5 bases. The germline CDR1 and CDR2 sequences are LNHNV and YYDKDF (reference sequence). Trimming removed 1 base from V and 2 bases from J, with 9 bases in between. CDR3 length: 15 amino acids. The chain's CDR3 is CATSRARGAYNEQFF. Written as DNA, the CDR3 is TGTGCCACCAGCAGAGCCCGGGGTGCCTACAATGAGCAGTTCTTC.

The chain uses TRBV30 and TRBJ2-5, with D tentatively TRBD2 (5 bases). The CDR3 loop spans 13 amino acids. Germline assignment: CDR1 GTSNPN and CDR2 SVGIG (reference sequence). V was pared by 5 bases and J by 2 bases, with 12 bases between. The CDR3 sequence: CAWGGGRQETQYF. DNA for the CDR3: TGTGCCTGGGGAGGTGGGCGGCAAGAGACCCAGTACTTC.

The gene calls are TRBV5-1 and TRBJ1-2; D not resolved. Germline V gene lookup returns CDR1 SGHRS and CDR2 YFSETQ. V was cut by 0 bases and J by 1 base, with 10 bases left in between. This CDR3 contains 15 residues. The CDR3 sequence: CASSLEAAFNYGYTF. CDR3 nucleotides: TGCGCCAGCAGCTTGGAGGCAGCTTTTAACTATGGCTACACCTTC.

This chain joins TRBV19 and TRBJ2-3; D might be TRBD2 (6 bases). Trimming left V 7 bases short and J 0 bases short, with 11 bases between. This CDR3 region has 14 residues. Germline V gene sequence: CDR1 LNHDA, CDR2 SQIVND (reference sequence). In nucleotides, the CDR3 is TGTGCCAGTACCCCAGGGACTAGCACAGATACGCAGTATTTT. This gives the protein CASTPGTSTDTQYF.

The chain is built from TRBV7-3 and TRBJ2-3; the D is unclear. The CDR3 length is 16 residues. Germline V gene sequence: CDR1 SGHTA, CDR2 FQGTGA. V was trimmed by 1 base and J by 6 bases, leaving 17 bases between them. CDR3 sequence: CASSLISGPDRDTQYF. CDR3 nucleotides: TGTGCCAGCAGCTTAATCTCGGGTCCCGATAGGGATACGCAGTATTTT.